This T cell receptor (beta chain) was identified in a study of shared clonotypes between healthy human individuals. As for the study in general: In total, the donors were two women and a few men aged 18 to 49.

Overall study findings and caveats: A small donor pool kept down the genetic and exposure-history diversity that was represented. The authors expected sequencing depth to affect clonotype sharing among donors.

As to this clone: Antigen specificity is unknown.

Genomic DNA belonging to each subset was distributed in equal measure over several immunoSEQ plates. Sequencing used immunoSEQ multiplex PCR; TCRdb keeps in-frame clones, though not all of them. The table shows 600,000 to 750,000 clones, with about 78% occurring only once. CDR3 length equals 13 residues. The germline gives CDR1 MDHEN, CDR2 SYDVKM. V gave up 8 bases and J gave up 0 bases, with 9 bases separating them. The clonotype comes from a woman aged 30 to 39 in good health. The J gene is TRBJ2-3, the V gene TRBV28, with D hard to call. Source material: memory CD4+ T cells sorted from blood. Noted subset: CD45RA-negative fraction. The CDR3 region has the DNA TGTGCCAGCGGCCCGACTAGCACAGATACGCAGTATTTT. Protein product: CASGPTSTDTQYF.